This TCR beta chain was identified in a study of breast tumors, draining lymph nodes, adjacent tissues. Points from the study as a whole: Compared with basal-like, luminal-like tumors shared significantly more repertoire with nontumor tissue. Findings are consistent with lymph node origin and intratumoral expansion of most tumor T cells.

Samples came from axillary lymph nodes draining the breast cancer. There are 13 residues in the CDR3. V shed 6 bases and J shed 4 bases, with 9 bases lying between them. The germline V gene has CDR1 MNHEY and CDR2 SVGAGI. In TCRdb, the multiplex PCR reads were re-called with MiXCR into one record per CDR3 protein. The sample has 170,000 or so distinct CDR3 sequences; about 33% are singletons. This clonotype was observed many times. As yet, its antigen is unknown. The gene calls are TRBV6-5 and TRBJ1-4, with D possibly being TRBD1 (6 bases). The sequenced sample consisted of axillary lymph node tissue. This TCR came from a female donor with breast cancer. Some clones in this sample may be carry-over from other donors' samples. The CDR3 here is CASRGHYNEKLFF. For the CDR3, the DNA is TGTGCCAGCAGGGGACACTATAATGAAAAACTGTTTTTT.